The rows below give T cell receptor beta chains drawn from one sample of a study of OX40 agonist ivuxolimab in advanced cancers. The assay was immunoSEQ multiplex PCR, and TCRdb's table has in-frame clones only and misses some. The data contain tens of thousands of clones, roughly 84% of them singletons. This material consisted of CD4+ or CD8+ T cells sorted from blood, taken in a trial of the OX40 agonist ivuxolimab. The receptors were sampled from an adult with an advanced solid tumor such as melanoma, head and neck, liver or kidney cancer. Both conserved end residues are part of each CDR3. D genes are given only for firm matches. Size values are once, few and many counts, or a class for expanded clones, and some rows have none.

len	v_gene	abundance	d_gene	j_gene	CDR3aa	CDR3nt
14	TRBV18	.	.	TRBJ2-3	CASSPPGGTDTQYF	TGTGCCAGCTCACCCCCGGGGGGCACAGATACGCAGTATTTT
15	TRBV11-2	.	.	TRBJ1-2	CASSLNLGNNYGYTF	TGTGCCAGCAGCTTAAATCTCGGCAATAACTATGGCTACACCTTC
13	TRBV29-1	few	TRBD1	TRBJ1-1	CSVETGGYTEAFF	TGCAGCGTGGAGACAGGGGGATACACTGAAGCTTTCTTT
15	TRBV29-1	.	.	TRBJ2-3	CSVEPGQTSTDTQYF	TGCAGCGTTGAGCCCGGGCAAACTAGCACAGATACGCAGTATTTT
14	TRBV5-1	.	.	TRBJ2-7	CASSRLASGNEQYF	TGCGCCAGCAGCCGACTCGCTTCGGGGAACGAGCAGTACTTC
15	TRBV10-3	once	TRBD1	TRBJ1-6	CAISARDSGNSPLHF	TGTGCCATCAGTGCGAGGGACAGCGGGAATTCACCCCTCCACTTT
17	TRBV4-1	.	TRBD1	TRBJ2-2	CASSQLTGVARTGELFF	TGCGCCAGCAGCCAGTTGACAGGGGTCGCACGCACCGGGGAGCTGTTTTTT
13	TRBV13	.	.	TRBJ2-1	CATNMQGFNEQFF	TGTGCCACCAATATGCAGGGGTTCAATGAGCAGTTCTTC
14	TRBV27	.	.	TRBJ1-1	CASSPHRANTEAFF	TGTGCCAGCAGTCCGCACAGGGCGAACACTGAAGCTTTCTTT
14	TRBV7-2	.	.	TRBJ2-2	CASSSPRFTGELFF	TGTGCCAGCAGCTCTCCCAGGTTTACCGGGGAGCTGTTTTTT
17	TRBV7-6	.	TRBD2	TRBJ2-5	CASSLGTSGGAGETQYF	TGTGCCAGCAGCTTAGGGACTAGCGGGGGGGCAGGGGAGACCCAGTACTTC
14	TRBV19	.	.	TRBJ1-3	CASTDRSSGNTIYF	TGTGCCAGTACCGACAGAAGCTCTGGAAACACCATATATTTT
12	TRBV29-1	.	.	TRBJ1-3	CSVEPSRNTIYF	TGCAGCGTTGAACCCTCACGAAACACCATATATTTT
14	TRBV2	.	.	TRBJ1-2	CASSVGGPGYGYTF	TGTGCCAGCAGTGTGGGCGGACCCGGCTATGGCTACACCTTC
16	TRBV5-1	.	TRBD1	TRBJ2-6	CASRQGALSGANVLTF	TGCGCCAGCAGACAGGGGGCCCTCTCTGGGGCCAACGTCCTGACTTTC
15	TRBV9	.	.	TRBJ2-2	CASPSGTPNTGELFF	TGTGCCAGCCCATCCGGGACACCCAACACCGGGGAGCTGTTTTTT
13	TRBV10-3	.	.	TRBJ1-2	CAIRAGTYYGYTF	TGTGCCATCAGAGCCGGGACTTACTATGGCTACACCTTC